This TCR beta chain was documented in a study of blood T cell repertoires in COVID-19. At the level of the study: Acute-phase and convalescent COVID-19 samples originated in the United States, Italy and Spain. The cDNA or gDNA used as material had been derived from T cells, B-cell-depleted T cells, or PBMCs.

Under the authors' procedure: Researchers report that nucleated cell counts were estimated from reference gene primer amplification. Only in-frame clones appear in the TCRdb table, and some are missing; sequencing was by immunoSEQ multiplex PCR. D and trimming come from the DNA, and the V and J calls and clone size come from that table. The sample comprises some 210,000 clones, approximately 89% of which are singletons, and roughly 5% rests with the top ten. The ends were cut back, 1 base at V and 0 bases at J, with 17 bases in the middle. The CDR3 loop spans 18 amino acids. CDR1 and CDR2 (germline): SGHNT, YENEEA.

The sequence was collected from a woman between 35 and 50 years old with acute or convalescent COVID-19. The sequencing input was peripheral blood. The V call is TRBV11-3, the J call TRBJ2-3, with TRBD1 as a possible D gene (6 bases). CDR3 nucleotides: TGTGCCAGCAGCTTAGGCGAACAGGGATATCCTAGCACAGATACGCAGTATTTT. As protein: CASSLGEQGYPSTDTQYF.